This T cell receptor (beta chain) was documented in a study of blood T cell repertoires in COVID-19. Across the whole study: Donors in the United States, Italy and Spain gave samples during acute or convalescent COVID-19.

Assay: immunoSEQ multiplex PCR; the TCRdb copy retains only in-frame clones and omits some. The table includes about 240,000 clones, about 90% detected once. Germline CDR1 SGDLS, CDR2 YYNGEE. This CDR3 is 15 amino acids long. V was cut by 0 bases and J by 3 bases, with 12 bases left in between. The chain employs TRBV9 and TRBJ1-2, with D tentatively TRBD1 (5 bases). This receptor was obtained from a man aged 25 to 40 with COVID-19, enrolled during active disease. The sequenced material came from peripheral blood. In DNA form, the CDR3 reads TGTGCCAGCAGCGTAGCTCGGGGGGAGGACTATGGCTACACCTTC. It codes for CASSVARGEDYGYTF.